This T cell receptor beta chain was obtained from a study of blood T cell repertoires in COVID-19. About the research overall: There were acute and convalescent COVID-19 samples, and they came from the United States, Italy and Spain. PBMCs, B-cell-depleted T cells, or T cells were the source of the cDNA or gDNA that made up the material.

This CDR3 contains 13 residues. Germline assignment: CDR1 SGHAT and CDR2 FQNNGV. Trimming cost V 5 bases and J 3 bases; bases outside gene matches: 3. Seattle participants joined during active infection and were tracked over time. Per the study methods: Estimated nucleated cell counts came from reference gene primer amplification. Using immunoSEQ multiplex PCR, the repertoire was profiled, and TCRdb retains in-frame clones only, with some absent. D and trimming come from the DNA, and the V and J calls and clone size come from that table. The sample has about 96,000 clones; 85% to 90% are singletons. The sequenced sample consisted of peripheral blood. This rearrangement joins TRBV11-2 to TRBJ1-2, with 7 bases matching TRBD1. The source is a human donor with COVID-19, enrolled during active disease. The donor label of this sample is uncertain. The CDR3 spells CASSPDRDYGYTF. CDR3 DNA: TGTGCCAGCAGCCCTGACAGGGACTATGGCTACACCTTC.